What follows are 27 T cell receptor beta chains derived from one specimen sequenced in a study of tumor and adjacent non-tumor tissue in lung cancer. The library came from three nested PCR rounds adapted from ARM-PCR protocols. TCRdb re-called the multiplex PCR reads with MiXCR, one entry per CDR3 protein. The sample consists of roughly 150,000 distinct CDR3 sequences, approximately 64% of them appearing once. No cell sorting was done before RNA was extracted from the tissue. Sequenced material: lung tumor tissue. The receptors come from a man in his 60s with small cell lung cancer.

A word on this clonotype: The conserved closing phenylalanine or tryptophan is absent in this CDR3, likely reflecting a read error. V gene TRBV28 combines with J gene TRBJ1-2, with TRBD1 identical over 8 bases. The CDR3 has 16 amino acids. Germline V gene sequence: CDR1 MDHEN, CDR2 SYDVKM. Trimming cost V 4 bases and J 4 bases; bases outside gene matches: 11. The CDR3 DNA follows: TGTGCCAGCAGTTCTACAGGACAGGGCTTCTCCTATGGCTACACCCTC. It translates to CASSSTGQGFSYGYTL.

Note on this clonotype: This CDR3 is missing its conserved last phenylalanine or tryptophan, likely due to a read error. This chain connects TRBV7-9 to TRBJ1-1; 10 nucleotides line up with TRBD1. Per the germline V gene, CDR1 is SEHNR and CDR2 is FQNEAQ (reference sequence). The CDR3 loop spans 16 amino acids. The DNA of the CDR3 is TGTGCCAGCACCTTAGGGAAGGGACAGGGGACCACTGAAGCTTTCTTA. Translation: CASTLGKGQGTTEAFL.

As to this clonotype: Since a much larger clone is just one base distant, this may be a read error. The rearrangement links TRBV5-1 to TRBJ2-1; 8 nucleotides align to TRBD2. This CDR3 has 11 amino acids. Germline-derived CDR1 and CDR2 are SGHRS and YFSETQ. CDR3 residues: CASSFSGELFF. In DNA form, the CDR3 reads TGCGCCAGCAGCTTTAGCGGGGAGCTGTTCTTC.

On this clonotype: A read error may produce the germline difference seen at one junction end. The rearrangement uses TRBV11-2 and TRBJ1-5; no clear D gene. CDR1 and CDR2 (germline): SGHAT, FQNNGV. The CDR3 consists of 16 residues. CDR3 sequence (DNA): TGTCCCAGCAGCCCACTGGACGGTCTTGGCAATCAGGCCCAGCATTTC. Residues: CPSSPLDGLGNQAQHF.

This clonotype was observed many times. The chain joins TRBV11-1 to TRBJ2-1; a possible D gene is TRBD2 (6 bases). Deletions cut 2 bases from V and 4 bases from J, with 21 bases between. Germline CDR1 and CDR2: SGHAT and FQDESV (reference sequence). The CDR3 is made up of 18 amino acids. The CDR3 here is CASSLISAGMPLYNEQFF. Written as DNA, the CDR3 is TGTGCCAGCAGCTTAATCTCGGCGGGGATGCCCCTGTACAATGAGCAGTTCTTC.

The J gene is TRBJ2-4, the V gene TRBV12-3 or TRBV12-4; D is undetermined. Trimming pared 6 bases from V and 1 base from J, leaving 19 bases between. The CDR3 is 17 residues long. CDR3 residues: CASSTGPHGRAKNIQYF. CDR3 coding DNA: TGTGCCAGCAGCACCGGGCCCCACGGAAGGGCCAAAAACATTCAGTACTTC.

To note about this clonotype: At one end, the junction sequence differs from germline, possibly due to a read error. The genes are TRBV11-2 and TRBJ1-6; D may be TRBD1 (6 bases). CDR3 length: 16 residues. CDR1 is SGHAT, CDR2 FQNNGV, per germline. DNA of the CDR3: TGTGCCAGCAGTCCTAACTGGGGACATCTTAATTCACTCCTCCACTTT. Protein product: CASSPNWGHLNSLLHF.

As regards this clonotype: At one end the junction does not follow the germline gene, possibly because of a read error. The chain recombines TRBV6-5 with TRBJ2-1, with unresolved D. Looked up from germline, CDR1 is MNHEY and CDR2 is SVGAGI. The CDR3 runs 11 residues. CDR3 sequence reads: CGSARFDEQFF. The DNA for the CDR3 is TGTGGCAGCGCACGGTTCGATGAGCAGTTCTTC.

As regards this clonotype: The germline gene is not matched at one end of the junction; a read error may be the cause. The V and J genes are TRBV29-1 and TRBJ2-3; no clear D. Germline loops: CDR1 SQVTM, CDR2 ANQGSEA. This CDR3 comprises 14 residues. Here the CDR3 reads CSIDKGPRTDTQYF. The DNA for the CDR3 is TGCAGCATTGATAAGGGTCCCCGCACAGATACGCAATATTTT.

The chain uses TRBV6-5 and TRBJ2-7; D may be TRBD2 (6 bases). The ends were cut back, 6 bases at V and 3 bases at J, with 18 bases in the middle. The CDR3 is 15 amino acids. In germline, CDR1 is MNHEY, CDR2 SVGAGI. The CDR3 region is CASRGALAPCYEQYV. CDR3 coding DNA: TGTGCCAGCAGAGGGGCGCTAGCGCCATGCTACGAGCAGTACGTC.

Comment on this clonotype: Mismatch with germline at one junction end may stem from a read error. The rearrangement joins TRBV11-1 to TRBJ2-3; unclear D gene. The CDR3 runs 17 residues. Germline-derived CDR1 and CDR2 are SGHAT and FQDESV (reference sequence). The CDR3 loop is CASSVAIGVAWADTQYF. CDR3 DNA sequence: TGTGCCAGCAGCGTAGCCATTGGAGTGGCCTGGGCAGATACGCAGTATTTT.

The CDR3 sequence is CSATGQGGSHQQYF. CDR3 DNA: TGCAGTGCTACAGGACAGGGGGGCTCCCATCAGCAGTACTTC. V gene TRBV20-1 combines with J gene TRBJ2-7, with 10 positions matching TRBD1. There are 14 residues in the CDR3. Trimming took 4 bases from V and 8 from J; bases not matched to a gene: 11. Germline assignment: CDR1 DFQATT and CDR2 SNEGSKA (reference sequence).

On this clonotype: A much more abundant neighbour one base away suggests this may be a read error. J is TRBJ2-3 and V is TRBV20-1; D uncertain. The V and J ends lost 7 bases and 2 bases respectively, with 13 bases between them. Germline CDR1 DFQATT, CDR2 SNEGSKA (reference sequence). The CDR3 loop spans 13 amino acids. CDR3: CSGGGQSTDTQYF. CDR3 nucleotides: TGCAGTGGGGGTGGGCAATCCACAGATACGCAGTATTTT.

Concerning this clonotype: Given a much more abundant clone one base away, this may be a read error. The V gene is TRBV20-1, the J gene TRBJ2-7; D might be TRBD1 (5 bases). The germline V gene has CDR1 DFQATT and CDR2 SNEGSKA (reference sequence). The CDR3 is made up of 13 amino acids. V lost 6 bases, J lost 9 bases, and 21 bases lay in between. The CDR3 nucleotides read TGCAGTGCGAATCTGCCAGGGTATCACGTGCAGTACTTC. This translates into CSANLPGYHVQYF.

Worth noting for this clonotype: A single base separates this from a much larger clone, so it may be a read error. V gene TRBV20-1 combines with J gene TRBJ1-3; 8 bases line up with TRBD1. Trimming at V came to 4 bases and at J to 2 bases, leaving 10 bases not matched to a gene. The CDR3 is made up of 16 amino acids. Per germline, CDR1 DFQATT and CDR2 SNEGSKA (reference sequence). Written as DNA, the CDR3 is TGCAGTGCTAATAGAAGGACAGGGCTCGCTGGAAACACCATATATTTT. It translates to CSANRRTGLAGNTIYF.

On this clonotype: Given a much more abundant clone one base away, this may be a read error. This chain uses TRBV20-1 with TRBJ1-1; the D gene is possibly TRBD1 (5 bases). Per germline, CDR1 DFQATT and CDR2 SNEGSKA (reference sequence). This CDR3 is built from 13 residues. With 5 bases removed from V and 3 bases from J, the gap between germline ends came to 13 bases. The CDR3 here is CSAVQASYTEAFF. The CDR3 DNA reads as TGCAGTGCTGTACAGGCATCGTACACTGAAGCTTTCTTT.

Notes on this clonotype: One end of the junction fails to match germline, which may point to a read error. The chain employs TRBV6-2 or TRBV6-3 and TRBJ2-1; D not certain. Germline V gives CDR1 MNHEY, CDR2 SVGEGT. CDR3 length equals 15 residues. CDR3 bases: TGTGCCAGCAGACATACTAACCGAATTTACAATGAGCGGTTCTTC. It encodes CASRHTNRIYNERFF.

The chain carries TRBV6-2 or TRBV6-3 and TRBJ2-2; D perhaps matches TRBD2 (5 bases). In germline, CDR1 is MNHEY, CDR2 SVGEGT. V was cut by 6 bases and J by 5 bases, with 13 bases left in between. This CDR3 region has 14 residues. CDR3 in amino acids: CASSPRGRTGELFF. Here the CDR3 DNA reads TGTGCCAGCAGCCCACGCGGGCGGACCGGGGAGCTGTTTTTT.

This clonotype was recorded at least ten times. V usage is TRBV29-1 and J usage is TRBJ1-1; D may be TRBD1 (5 bases). The CDR3 has 13 amino acids. V gave up 4 bases and J gave up 6 bases, with 15 bases separating them. Germline assignment: CDR1 SQVTM and CDR2 ANQGSEA. This CDR3 reads CSVVRGSVPEAFF. In DNA form, the CDR3 reads TGCAGCGTTGTAAGGGGAAGTGTCCCTGAAGCTTTCTTT.

This clonotype was counted many times. The genes are TRBV20-1 and TRBJ1-1, with D possibly matching TRBD1 (5 bases). Germline CDR1 DFQATT, CDR2 SNEGSKA (reference sequence). Trimming shortened V by 1 base and J by 11 bases, and 17 bases separated the two germline ends. The CDR3 has 13 amino acids. The CDR3: CSARGPTGAMAFF. The CDR3, as DNA: TGCAGTGCTAGAGGACCCACAGGCGCAATGGCTTTCTTT.

With regard to this clonotype: A much larger clone lies one base from this, so it may be a read error. The V call is TRBV29-1, the J call TRBJ2-5; D gene ambiguous. The CDR3 sequence is 14 residues long. Germline CDR1 SQVTM, CDR2 ANQGSEA. The CDR3 coding sequence is TGCAGCGTTACCCTCTCTGTATCCCCGGAGACCCAGGACTTC. It encodes CSVTLSVSPETQDF. Full variable domain (remainder filled in from reference TRBV29-1 and TRBJ2-5): SAVISQKPSRDICQRGTSLTIQCQVDSQVTMMFWYRQQPGQSLTLIATANQGSEATYESGFVIDKFPISRPNLTFSTLTVSNMSPEDSSIYLCSVTLSVSPETQDFGPGTRLLVL.

This clonotype came up many times. The chain joins TRBV28 to TRBJ1-5; D gene ambiguous. CDR1 is MDHEN and CDR2 is SYDVKM in the germline V gene. The CDR3 spans 14 residues. Trimming shortened V by 8 bases and J by 6 bases, and 17 bases separated the two germline ends. The CDR3 spells CASSLSTTRQPQHF. As DNA, the CDR3 is TGTGCCAGCTCGTTATCGACGACGCGTCAGCCCCAGCATTTT.

V gene TRBV6-1 combines with J gene TRBJ2-2; D is unclear. This CDR3 comprises 17 residues. V was pared by 7 bases and J by 2 bases, with 20 bases between. Germline CDR1 MNHNS, CDR2 SASEGT. CDR3 loop: CASIAQLLRSNTGELFF. In nucleotides, the CDR3 is TGTGCCAGCATTGCCCAATTATTGCGGTCCAACACCGGGGAGCTGTTTTTT.

Remarks on this clonotype: At one boundary the junction diverges from the germline segment, which might be a read error. This chain uses TRBV11-2 with TRBJ2-1, with D perhaps TRBD1 or TRBD2 (5 bases each). Germline V gives CDR1 SGHAT, CDR2 FQNNGV. CDR3 length: 14 amino acids. The CDR3, as DNA: TGTGCCAATCAGAAGCGGCAGGGCGACAATGAACAGTTCTTC. Protein sequence: CANQKRQGDNEQFF. The variable domain in full, completed from reference TRBV11-2 and TRBJ2-1, reads EAGVAQSPRYKIIEKRQSVAFWCNPISGHATLYWYQQILGQGPKLLIQFQNNGVVDDSQLPKDRFSAERLKGVDSTLKIQPAKLEDSAVYLCANQKRQGDNEQFFGPGTRLTVL.

Concerning this clonotype itself: Being one base from a much bigger clone, this may be a read error. The chain has TRBV10-3 and TRBJ2-1; D possibly corresponds to TRBD2 (5 bases). CDR3 length equals 15 residues. V was clipped by 6 bases and J by 1 base, with 13 bases between them. In germline, CDR1 is ENHRY, CDR2 SYGVKD. This CDR3 reads CAISQAEDSYNEQFF. CDR3 nucleotides: TGTGCCATCAGCCAAGCGGAGGATTCCTACAATGAGCAGTTCTTC.

About this clonotype itself: This may be a read error: a much more frequent sequence differs by one nucleotide. The V call is TRBV5-1, the J call TRBJ2-3, with 10 positions matching TRBD2. There are 15 residues in the CDR3. Germline-derived CDR1 and CDR2 are SGHRS and YFSETQ. The CDR3 coding sequence is TGCGCCAGCAGCTTGGGGACTAGCGGCACAGATATGCAGTATTTT. This encodes CASSLGTSGTDMQYF.

With regard to this clonotype: This likely comes from a read error, as the CDR3 has no conserved phenylalanine or tryptophan at its end. This chain joins TRBV29-1 and TRBJ2-1, with 7 nucleotides matching TRBD1. This CDR3 has 13 amino acids. V dropped 7 bases and J dropped 6; count of bases not matched to a gene: 9. Germline values: CDR1 SQVTM, CDR2 ANQGSEA. In DNA, the CDR3 is TGCAGCGGGACAGGTTACCGATCCAATGAGCAGTTCTTA. Its translation is CSGTGYRSNEQFL.